Below, 18 T cell receptor beta chains from the same sample are listed, as sequenced in a study of T-cell reconstitution after alpha-beta-depleted transplantation in children. Preparing the TCRbeta library involved the use of unique molecular identifiers. TCRdb reanalysed the PCR reads using MiXCR and keeps one entry per CDR3 protein. Among around 600,000 distinct CDR3 sequences listed, over 15% were seen once. Sequenced material: PBMCs from the stem cell graft donor, taken from the stem cell graft. These receptors all stem from a human donor who donated a stem cell graft to a child with acute myeloid leukemia.

This rearrangement joins TRBV7-9 to TRBJ2-5; no firm D call. Deletions cut 3 bases from V and 4 bases from J, with 9 bases between. The germline V gene has CDR1 SEHNR and CDR2 FQNEAQ (reference sequence). The CDR3 consists of 13 residues. DNA for the CDR3: TGTGCCAGCAGCTTTGTTCTAGGAGAGACCCAGTACTTC. Residues: CASSFVLGETQYF. Looking up the rest from reference TRBV7-9 and TRBJ2-5 gives the full variable domain: DTGVSQNPRHKITKRGQNVTFRCDPISEHNRLYWYRQTLGQGPEFLTYFQNEAQLEKSRLLSDRFSAERPKGSFSTLEIQRTEQGDSAMYLCASSFVLGETQYFGPGTRLLVL.

The V and J genes are TRBV30 and TRBJ2-3; TRBD1 is a possible D gene (5 bases). The germline V and J ends were trimmed by 5 bases and 4 bases, with 10 bases remaining between them. CDR1 is GTSNPN and CDR2 is SVGIG in the germline V gene (reference sequence). This CDR3 has 12 residues. CDR3 coding DNA: TGTGCCTGGGGGGCTGCCGCAGATACGCAGTATTTT. This gives the protein CAWGAAADTQYF.

This clonotype has a handful of counts. The CDR3 DNA follows: TGTGCCAGCAGCCCTTACCCCGTGGCAGGGTGGAACTATGGCTACACCTTC. Translated: CASSPYPVAGWNYGYTF. V and J are TRBV27 and TRBJ1-2; possibly TRBD1 for D (5 bases). There are 17 residues in the CDR3. V lost 6 bases and J lost 2, with 22 bases in between. Germline V gives CDR1 MNHEY, CDR2 SMNVEV (reference sequence).

The table lists this clonotype with a few counts. The chain joins TRBV20-1 to TRBJ2-2, with D perhaps TRBD1 (6 bases). Germline lookup yields CDR1 DFQATT and CDR2 SNEGSKA (reference sequence). The CDR3 runs 16 residues. The V end lost 2 bases, the J end lost 2 bases, and 15 bases lay between the germline ends. CDR3 amino acids: CSARPLGAGNTGELFF. In DNA form, the CDR3 reads TGCAGTGCTAGACCGCTGGGGGCGGGTAACACCGGGGAGCTGTTTTTT.

The chain combines TRBV20-1 with TRBJ2-1; 7 bases line up with TRBD2. Germline CDR1 DFQATT, CDR2 SNEGSKA (reference sequence). The V segment lost 7 bases and the J segment 7 bases; nucleotides outside the gene matches: 7. The CDR3 spans 12 residues. This chain's CDR3 is CSGGGGSNEQFF. As DNA, the CDR3 is TGCAGTGGTGGGGGGGGGAGTAATGAGCAGTTCTTC.

The J gene is TRBJ1-6, the V gene TRBV21-1; the table gives TRBD1 as D, unverified against the DNA. TRBV21-1 is a known pseudogene. CDR3 length equals 16 residues. The CDR3 nucleotides read TGTGCCAGCAGCAAAGACCTTTACAGGGTTTGTTCACCCCTCCACTTT. It is translated as CASSKDLYRVCSPLHF.

This clonotype was picked up many times. This chain connects TRBV6-5 to TRBJ2-3; no clear D gene. CDR1 and CDR2 from the germline V gene are MNHEY and SVGAGI. V dropped 8 bases and J dropped 4 bases, with 16 bases sitting between them. The CDR3 is made up of 14 amino acids. In DNA form, the CDR3 reads TGTGCCAGCGGTTTAGGGTTAGAGGCAGATACGCAGTATTTT. It yields the protein CASGLGLEADTQYF.

The gene calls are TRBV27 and TRBJ2-7; no clear D gene. The germline gives CDR1 MNHEY, CDR2 SMNVEV (reference sequence). Trimming pared 2 bases from V and 5 bases from J, leaving 13 bases between. The CDR3 is 14 residues long. CDR3 region: CASSLMASPNEQYF. DNA for the CDR3: TGTGCCAGCAGTTTAATGGCCTCCCCCAACGAGCAGTACTTC.

This clonotype appeared a few times. V is TRBV5-1 and J is TRBJ1-1; perhaps TRBD1 as D (5 bases). Per germline, CDR1 SGHRS and CDR2 YFSETQ. CDR3 length: 12 residues. V lost 5 bases and J lost 8, with 13 bases in between. The CDR3 protein is CASSLTDREAFF. The DNA for the CDR3 is TGCGCCAGCAGTTTAACCGACAGAGAAGCTTTCTTT.

This clonotype was seen only a few times. V gene TRBV6-1 combines with J gene TRBJ1-2, with D possibly matching TRBD1 (5 bases). CDR1 MNHNS and CDR2 SASEGT come from the germline V gene. This CDR3 region has 14 residues. V shed 4 bases and J shed 6 bases, with 15 bases lying between them. The CDR3 DNA is TGTGCCAGCAGTGCGAACGCGGCAGGGAATGGCTACACCTTC. This encodes CASSANAAGNGYTF.

This chain joins TRBV4-2 and TRBJ2-2; D unresolved. The germline gives CDR1 LGHNA, CDR2 YNFKEQ. This CDR3 region has 15 residues. The V gene lost 2 bases and the J gene lost 0 bases, with 7 bases spanning the gap. The CDR3 DNA is TGTGCCAGCAGCCAAAGATGGGCGAACACCGGGGAGCTGTTTTTT. This encodes CASSQRWANTGELFF.

At least ten counts were recorded for this clonotype. The chain uses TRBV24-1 and TRBJ1-2, with no clear D. Germline lookup yields CDR1 KGHDR and CDR2 SFDVKD. Trimming cost V 3 bases and J 8 bases, with 9 bases left between them. The CDR3 totals 12 residues. In DNA form, the CDR3 reads TGTGCCACCAGTGATAGCCTCGCCGGCTACACCTTC. It is translated as CATSDSLAGYTF.

The chain recombines TRBV9 with TRBJ1-4; D gene ambiguous. The germline V gene encodes CDR1 SGDLS and CDR2 YYNGEE. This CDR3 comprises 17 residues. Trimming took 4 bases from V and 5 from J, leaving 21 bases between them. The CDR3 region has the DNA TGTGCCAGCAGCACCTCCGCCTGGGCAGCCTTGAATGAAAAACTGTTTTTT. Encoded protein: CASSTSAWAALNEKLFF. Using reference TRBV9 and TRBJ1-4 for the parts outside the CDR3, the full variable domain is DSGVTQTPKHLITATGQRVTLRCSPRSGDLSVYWYQQSLDQGLQFLIQYYNGEERAKGNILERFSAQQFPDLHSELNLSSLELGDSALYFCASSTSAWAALNEKLFFGSGTQLSVL.

CDR3 sequence reads: CASSLVIGPKYF. CDR3 DNA sequence: TGCGCCAGCAGCTTGGTAATAGGACCCAAGTACTTC. The rearrangement uses TRBV5-1 and TRBJ2-7, with D unresolved. Germline V CDR1 and CDR2: SGHRS, YFSETQ. Trimming left V 0 bases short and J 11 bases short, with 12 bases between. The CDR3 contains 12 residues.

This chain uses TRBV2 with TRBJ2-6; TRBD1 is a possible D gene (6 bases). Germline values: CDR1 SNHLY, CDR2 FYNNEI. V was clipped by 4 bases and J by 0 bases, with 13 bases between them. The CDR3 runs to 17 residues. The CDR3 sequence: CASSGVTGLSGANVLTF. The DNA for the CDR3 is TGTGCCAGCAGTGGGGTGACAGGCCTCTCTGGGGCCAACGTCCTGACTTTC. The variable domain in full, with the rest retrieved from reference TRBV2 and TRBJ2-6, is EPEVTQTPSHQVTQMGQEVILRCVPISNHLYFYWYRQILGQKVEFLVSFYNNEISEKSEIFDDQFSVERPDGSNFTLKIRSTKLEDSAMYFCASSGVTGLSGANVLTFGAGSRLTVL.

Note on this clonotype: It may be a read error: a sequence one base away is much more abundant. This chain uses TRBV7-2 with TRBJ2-1, with TRBD2 matching 11 bases. There are 16 residues in the CDR3. Germline V lookup: CDR1 SGHTA, CDR2 FQGNSA. Trimming took 3 bases from V and 6 from J; bases not matched to a gene: 7. This CDR3 reads CASSFGLAGGFNEQFF. The CDR3 nucleotides read TGTGCCAGCAGCTTCGGCCTAGCGGGGGGTTTCAATGAGCAGTTCTTC.

This clonotype has only a few counts. This chain uses TRBV7-9 with TRBJ2-2, with 8 bases matching TRBD1. Trimming at V came to 5 bases and at J to 5 bases, leaving 7 bases not matched to a gene. The CDR3 is 15 amino acids. Germline CDR1 reads SEHNR; CDR2 reads FQNEAQ (reference sequence). This CDR3 is CASSRTGLGTGELFF. The CDR3 nucleotides are TGTGCCAGCAGCCGGACAGGGTTGGGGACCGGGGAGCTGTTTTTT.

With regard to this clonotype: One junction end disagrees with the germline gene, perhaps due to a read error. The chain carries TRBV20-1 and TRBJ2-5; 10 nucleotides align to TRBD1. CDR3 length equals 17 residues. Germline CDR1 reads DFQATT; CDR2 reads SNEGSKA (reference sequence). CDR3 coding DNA: TGCTGTGCTAGCAGGGGACAGGGGCATATGTTGAAGGAGACCCAGTACTTC. It translates to CCASRGQGHMLKETQYF.